This T cell receptor (beta chain) emerged from a study of shared clonotypes between healthy human individuals. CDR3 length: 17 residues. Trimming stripped 1 base from V and 4 bases from J, with 15 bases between. Germline CDR1 SGHRS, CDR2 YFSETQ. Profiled with immunoSEQ multiplex PCR; TCRdb holds only in-frame clones, not every one. The sample includes some 2,000,000 clones, approximately 95% of them seen just once. In its sample, this clone was seen once. Terminally differentiated effector memory CD45RA+ cells were excluded from the naive CD8 cells, which were CD45RO-negative and positively selected for CCR7.

This receptor was obtained from a man younger than 30 in good health. The rearrangement uses TRBV5-1 and TRBJ2-6; possibly TRBD2 for D (6 bases). The specimen sequenced was naive CD8+ T cells sorted from blood. The CDR3, as DNA: TGCGCCAGCAGCTTGCAGGGAGGTGGGGCCGGGGCCAACGTCCTGACTTTC. It yields the protein CASSLQGGGAGANVLTF.